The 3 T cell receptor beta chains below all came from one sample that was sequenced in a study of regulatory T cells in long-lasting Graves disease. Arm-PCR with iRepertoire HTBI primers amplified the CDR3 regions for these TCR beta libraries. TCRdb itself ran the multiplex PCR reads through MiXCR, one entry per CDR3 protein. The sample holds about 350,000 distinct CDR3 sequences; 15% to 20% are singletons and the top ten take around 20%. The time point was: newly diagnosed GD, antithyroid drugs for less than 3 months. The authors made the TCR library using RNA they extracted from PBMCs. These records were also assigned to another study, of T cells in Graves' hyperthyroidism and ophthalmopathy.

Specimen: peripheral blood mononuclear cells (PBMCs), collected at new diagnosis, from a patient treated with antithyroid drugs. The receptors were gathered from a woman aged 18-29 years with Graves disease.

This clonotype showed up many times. The CDR3 is CASSLGWVSTYEQYF. As DNA, the CDR3 is TGCGCCAGCAGCTTGGGTTGGGTTTCCACCTACGAGCAGTACTTC. The rearrangement uses TRBV5-1 and TRBJ2-7; D is undetermined. Germline CDR1 is SGHRS and CDR2 is YFSETQ. V dropped 0 bases and J dropped 2 bases, with 12 bases sitting between them. The CDR3 is made up of 15 amino acids.

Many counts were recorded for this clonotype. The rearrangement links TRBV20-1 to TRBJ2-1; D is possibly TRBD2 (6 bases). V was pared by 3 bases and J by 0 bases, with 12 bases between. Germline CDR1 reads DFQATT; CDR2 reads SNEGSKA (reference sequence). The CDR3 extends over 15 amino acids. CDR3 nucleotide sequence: TGCAGTGCTAGTAACGGGGGTAGCTCCTACAATGAGCAGTTCTTC. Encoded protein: CSASNGGSSYNEQFF.

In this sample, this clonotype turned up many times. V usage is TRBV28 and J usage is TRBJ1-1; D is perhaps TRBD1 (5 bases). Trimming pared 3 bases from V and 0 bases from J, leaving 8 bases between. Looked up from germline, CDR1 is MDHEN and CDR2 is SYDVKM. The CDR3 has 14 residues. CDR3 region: CASSFREVNTEAFF. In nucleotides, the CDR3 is TGTGCCAGCAGTTTCAGGGAAGTGAACACTGAAGCTTTCTTT.